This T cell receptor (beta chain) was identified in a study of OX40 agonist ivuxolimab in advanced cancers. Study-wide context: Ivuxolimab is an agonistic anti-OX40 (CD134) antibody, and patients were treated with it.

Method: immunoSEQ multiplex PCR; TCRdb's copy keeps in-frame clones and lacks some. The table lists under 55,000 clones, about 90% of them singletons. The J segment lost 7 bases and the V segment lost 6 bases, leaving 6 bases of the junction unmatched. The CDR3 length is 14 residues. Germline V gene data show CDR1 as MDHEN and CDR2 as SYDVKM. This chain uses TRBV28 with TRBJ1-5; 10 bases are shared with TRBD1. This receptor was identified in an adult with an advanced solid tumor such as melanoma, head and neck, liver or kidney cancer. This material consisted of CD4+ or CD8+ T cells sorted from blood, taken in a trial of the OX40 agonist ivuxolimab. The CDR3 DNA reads TGTGCCAGCAGACCGGGACAGGGGTTGCAGCCCCAGCATTTT. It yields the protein CASRPGQGLQPQHF.